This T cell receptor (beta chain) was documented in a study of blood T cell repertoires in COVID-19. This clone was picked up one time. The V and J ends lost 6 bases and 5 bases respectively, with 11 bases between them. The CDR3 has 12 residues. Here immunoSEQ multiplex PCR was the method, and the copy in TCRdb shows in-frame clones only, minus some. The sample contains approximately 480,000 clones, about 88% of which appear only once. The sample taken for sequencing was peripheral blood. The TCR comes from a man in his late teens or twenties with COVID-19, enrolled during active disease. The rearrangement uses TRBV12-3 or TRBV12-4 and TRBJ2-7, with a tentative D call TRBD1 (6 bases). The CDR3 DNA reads TGTGCCAGCAGGTCGGACAGAAACGAGCAGTACTTC. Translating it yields CASRSDRNEQYF.